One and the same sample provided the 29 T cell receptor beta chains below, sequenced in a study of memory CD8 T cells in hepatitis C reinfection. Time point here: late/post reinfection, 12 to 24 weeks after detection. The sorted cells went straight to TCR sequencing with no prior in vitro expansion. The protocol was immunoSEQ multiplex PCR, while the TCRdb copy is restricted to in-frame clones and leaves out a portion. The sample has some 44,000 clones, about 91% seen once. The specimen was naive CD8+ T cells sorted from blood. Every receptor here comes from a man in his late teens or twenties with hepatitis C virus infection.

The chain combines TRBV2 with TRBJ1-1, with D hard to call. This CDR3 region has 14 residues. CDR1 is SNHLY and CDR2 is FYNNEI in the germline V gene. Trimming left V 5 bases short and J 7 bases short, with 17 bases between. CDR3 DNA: TGTGCCAGCAGTCCCCCCCCCATGCGTGGTGAAGCTTTCTTT. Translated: CASSPPPMRGEAFF.

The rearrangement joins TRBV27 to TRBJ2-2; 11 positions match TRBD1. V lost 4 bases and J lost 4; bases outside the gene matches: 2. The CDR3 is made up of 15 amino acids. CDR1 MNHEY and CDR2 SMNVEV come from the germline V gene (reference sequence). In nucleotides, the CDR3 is TGTGCCAGCAGTTATGGGACAGGGGGCACCGGGGAGCTGTTTTTT. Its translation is CASSYGTGGTGELFF.

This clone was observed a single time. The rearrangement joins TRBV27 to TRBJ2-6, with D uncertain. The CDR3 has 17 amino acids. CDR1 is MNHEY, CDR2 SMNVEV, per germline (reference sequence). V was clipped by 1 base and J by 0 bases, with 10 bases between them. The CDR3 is CASSLFLSYSGANVLTF. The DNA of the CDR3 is TGTGCCAGCAGTTTATTTTTGAGCTACTCTGGGGCCAACGTCCTGACTTTC. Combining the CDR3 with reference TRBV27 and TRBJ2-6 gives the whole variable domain EAQVTQNPRYLITVTGKKLTVTCSQNMNHEYMSWYRQDPGLGLRQIYYSMNVEVTDKGDVPEGYKVSRKEKRNFPLILESPSPNQTSLYFCASSLFLSYSGANVLTFGAGSRLTVL.

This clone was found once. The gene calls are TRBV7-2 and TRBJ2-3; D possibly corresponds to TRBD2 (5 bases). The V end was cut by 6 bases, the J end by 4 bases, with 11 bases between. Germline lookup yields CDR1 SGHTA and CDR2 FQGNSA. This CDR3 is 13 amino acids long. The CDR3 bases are TGTGCCAGCAGTTCCCCCGGGGCAGATACGCAGTATTTT. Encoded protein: CASSSPGADTQYF.

This CDR3 is CASSLAWGSADTQYF. The CDR3 region has the DNA TGCGCCAGCAGCTTGGCCTGGGGTAGCGCAGATACGCAGTATTTT. The V and J genes are TRBV5-1 and TRBJ2-3; weak D call: TRBD2 (5 bases). Trimming took 0 bases from V and 4 from J, leaving 12 bases between them. Germline V gene data show CDR1 as SGHRS and CDR2 as YFSETQ. The length of the CDR3 is 15 residues.

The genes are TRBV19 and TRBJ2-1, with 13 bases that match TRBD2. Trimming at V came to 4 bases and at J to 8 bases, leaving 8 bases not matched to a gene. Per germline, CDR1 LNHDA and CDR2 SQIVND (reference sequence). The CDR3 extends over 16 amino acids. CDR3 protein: CASSTRLAGGLDEQFF. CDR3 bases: TGTGCCAGTAGTACCAGACTAGCGGGGGGCCTGGATGAGCAGTTCTTC.

The CDR3 region is CASSLEGRGDTGELFF. The CDR3 coding sequence is TGCGCCAGCAGCTTGGAGGGCAGGGGGGACACCGGGGAGCTGTTTTTT. The gene calls are TRBV5-1 and TRBJ2-2; D perhaps matches TRBD1 (7 bases). The CDR3 spans 16 residues. Trimming removed 0 bases at V and 3 bases at J, with 12 bases between. The V gene's germline CDR1 is SGHRS and CDR2 YFSETQ.

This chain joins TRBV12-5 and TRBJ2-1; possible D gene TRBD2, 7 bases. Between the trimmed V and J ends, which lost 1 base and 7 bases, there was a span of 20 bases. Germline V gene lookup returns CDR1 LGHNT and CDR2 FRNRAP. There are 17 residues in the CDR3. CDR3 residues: CASGLAGGGGFLNEQFF. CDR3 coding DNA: TGTGCTAGTGGTTTGGCGGGGGGCGGGGGCTTCCTTAATGAGCAGTTCTTC.

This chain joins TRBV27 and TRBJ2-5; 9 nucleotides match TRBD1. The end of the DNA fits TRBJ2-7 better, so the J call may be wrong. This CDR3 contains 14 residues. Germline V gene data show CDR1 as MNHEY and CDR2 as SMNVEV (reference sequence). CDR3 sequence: CASSPQGASYEQYF. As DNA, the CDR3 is TGTGCCAGCAGTCCACAGGGGGCGTCCTACGAGCAGTACTTC.

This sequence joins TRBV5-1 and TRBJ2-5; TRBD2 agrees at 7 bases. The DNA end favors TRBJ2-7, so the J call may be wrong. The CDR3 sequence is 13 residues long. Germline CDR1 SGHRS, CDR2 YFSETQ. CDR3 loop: CASSSGLAYEQYF. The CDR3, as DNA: TGCGCCAGCAGCTCTGGACTAGCCTACGAGCAGTACTTC.

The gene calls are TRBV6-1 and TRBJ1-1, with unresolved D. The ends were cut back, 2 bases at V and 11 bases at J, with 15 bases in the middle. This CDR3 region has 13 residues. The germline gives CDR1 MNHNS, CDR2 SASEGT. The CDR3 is CASSELAAGRAFF. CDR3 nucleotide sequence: TGTGCCAGCAGTGAATTAGCGGCCGGGCGCGCTTTCTTT.

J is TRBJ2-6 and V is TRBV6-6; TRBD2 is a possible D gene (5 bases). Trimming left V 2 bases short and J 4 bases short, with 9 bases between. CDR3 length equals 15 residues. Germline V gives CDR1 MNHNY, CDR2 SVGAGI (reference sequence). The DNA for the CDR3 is TGTGCCAGCAGTTACCGGACTTCCGGGGCCAACGTCCTGACTTTC. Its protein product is CASSYRTSGANVLTF.

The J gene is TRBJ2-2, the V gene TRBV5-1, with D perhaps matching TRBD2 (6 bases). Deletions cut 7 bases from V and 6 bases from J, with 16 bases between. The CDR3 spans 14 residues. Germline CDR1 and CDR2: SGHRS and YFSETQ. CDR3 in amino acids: CASEGEAVAGELFF. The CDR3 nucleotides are TGCGCCAGCGAAGGGGAGGCAGTCGCCGGGGAGCTGTTTTTT.

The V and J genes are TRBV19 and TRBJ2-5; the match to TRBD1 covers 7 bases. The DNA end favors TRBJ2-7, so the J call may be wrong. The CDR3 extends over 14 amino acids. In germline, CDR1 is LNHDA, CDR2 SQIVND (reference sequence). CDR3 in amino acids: CASSIAGDSYEQYF. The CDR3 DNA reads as TGTGCCAGTAGTATAGCCGGGGACAGCTACGAGCAGTACTTC.

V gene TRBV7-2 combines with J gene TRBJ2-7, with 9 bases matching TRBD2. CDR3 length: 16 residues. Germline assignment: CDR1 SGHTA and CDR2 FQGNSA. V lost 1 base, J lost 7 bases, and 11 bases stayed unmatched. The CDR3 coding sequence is TGTGCCAGCAGCTTAGAACTAGCGGGTCCCTACGTAGAGCAGTACTTC. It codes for CASSLELAGPYVEQYF.

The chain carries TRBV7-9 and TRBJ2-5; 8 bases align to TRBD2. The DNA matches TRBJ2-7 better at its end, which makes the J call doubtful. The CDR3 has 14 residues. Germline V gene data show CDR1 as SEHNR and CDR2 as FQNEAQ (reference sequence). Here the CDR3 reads CASSEGLASLEQYF. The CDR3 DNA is TGTGCCAGCAGCGAAGGACTAGCCTCGCTCGAGCAGTACTTC.

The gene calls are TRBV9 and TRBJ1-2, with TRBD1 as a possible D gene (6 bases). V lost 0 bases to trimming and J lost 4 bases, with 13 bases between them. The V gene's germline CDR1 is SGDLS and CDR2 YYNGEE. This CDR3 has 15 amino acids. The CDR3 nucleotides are TGTGCCAGCAGCGTAGAGGGGGATCCGGGCTATGGCTACACCTTC. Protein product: CASSVEGDPGYGYTF.

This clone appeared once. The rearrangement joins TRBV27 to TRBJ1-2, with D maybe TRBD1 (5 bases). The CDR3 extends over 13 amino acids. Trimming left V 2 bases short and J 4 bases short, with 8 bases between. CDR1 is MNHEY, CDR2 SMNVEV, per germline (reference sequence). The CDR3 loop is CASSLGGGYGYTF. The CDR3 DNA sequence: TGTGCCAGCAGTTTAGGGGGGGGCTATGGCTACACCTTC.

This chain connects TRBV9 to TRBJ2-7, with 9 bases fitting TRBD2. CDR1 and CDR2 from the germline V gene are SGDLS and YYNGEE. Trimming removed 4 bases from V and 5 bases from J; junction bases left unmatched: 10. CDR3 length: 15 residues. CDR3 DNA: TGTGCCAGCAGCCCAGAGGGCGGGAGGGCCGACGAGCAGTACTTC. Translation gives CASSPEGGRADEQYF.

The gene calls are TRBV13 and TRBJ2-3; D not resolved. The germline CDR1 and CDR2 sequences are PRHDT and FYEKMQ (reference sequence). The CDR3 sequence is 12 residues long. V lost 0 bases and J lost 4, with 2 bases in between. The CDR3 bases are TGTGCCAGCAGCTTAGGCTCAGATACGCAGTATTTT. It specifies CASSLGSDTQYF. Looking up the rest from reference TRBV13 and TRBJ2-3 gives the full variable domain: AAGVIQSPRHLIKEKRETATLKCYPIPRHDTVYWYQQGPGQDPQFLISFYEKMQSDKGSIPDRFSAQQFSDYHSELNMSSLELGDSALYFCASSLGSDTQYFGPGTRLTVL.

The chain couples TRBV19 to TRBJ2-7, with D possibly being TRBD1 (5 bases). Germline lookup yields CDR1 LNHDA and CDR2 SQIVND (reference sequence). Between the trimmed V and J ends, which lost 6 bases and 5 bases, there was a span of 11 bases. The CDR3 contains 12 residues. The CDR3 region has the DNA TGTGCCAGTAGCCCCCAGGGCCACGAGCAGTACTTC. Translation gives CASSPQGHEQYF.

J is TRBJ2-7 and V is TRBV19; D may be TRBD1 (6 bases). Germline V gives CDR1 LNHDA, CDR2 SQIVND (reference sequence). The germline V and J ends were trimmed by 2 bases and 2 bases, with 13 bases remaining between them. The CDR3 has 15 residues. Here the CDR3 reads CASSITDRFAYEQYF. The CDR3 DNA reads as TGTGCCAGTAGTATAACCGACAGGTTTGCCTACGAGCAGTACTTC. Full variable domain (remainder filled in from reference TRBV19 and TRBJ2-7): DGGITQSPKYLFRKEGQNVTLSCEQNLNHDAMYWYRQDPGQGLRLIYYSQIVNDFQKGDIAEGYSVSREKKESFPLTVTSAQKNPTAFYLCASSITDRFAYEQYFGPGTRLTVT.

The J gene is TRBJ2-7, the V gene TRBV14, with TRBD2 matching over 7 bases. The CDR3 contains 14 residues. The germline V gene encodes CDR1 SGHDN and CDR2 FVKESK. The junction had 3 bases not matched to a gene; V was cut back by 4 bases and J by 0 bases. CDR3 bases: TGTGCCAGCAGCCCTAGCGGTAACTCCTACGAGCAGTACTTC. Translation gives CASSPSGNSYEQYF.

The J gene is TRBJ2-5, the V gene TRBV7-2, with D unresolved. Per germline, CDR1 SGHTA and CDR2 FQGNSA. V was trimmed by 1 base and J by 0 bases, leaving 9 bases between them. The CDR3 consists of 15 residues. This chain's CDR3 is CASSLGLLNQETQYF. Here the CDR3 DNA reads TGTGCCAGCAGCTTAGGACTCCTAAACCAAGAGACCCAGTACTTC.

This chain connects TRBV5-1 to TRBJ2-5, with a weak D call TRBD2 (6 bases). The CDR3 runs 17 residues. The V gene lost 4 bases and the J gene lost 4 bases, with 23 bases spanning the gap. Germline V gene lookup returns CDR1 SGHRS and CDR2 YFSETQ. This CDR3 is CASSIPTRESLSETQYF. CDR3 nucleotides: TGCGCCAGCAGCATCCCGACGCGGGAAAGTTTGTCAGAGACCCAGTACTTC.

CDR3 in DNA: TGTGCCAGTAGTACACTACACGGGACAGGGTCAACAAATAATGAAAAACTGTTTTTT. Encoded protein: CASSTLHGTGSTNNEKLFF. V gene TRBV19 combines with J gene TRBJ1-4; 9 nucleotides match TRBD1. J gave up 4 bases and V 4 bases, and 16 bases lay outside the gene matches. The germline V gene encodes CDR1 LNHDA and CDR2 SQIVND (reference sequence). The CDR3 length is 19 residues.

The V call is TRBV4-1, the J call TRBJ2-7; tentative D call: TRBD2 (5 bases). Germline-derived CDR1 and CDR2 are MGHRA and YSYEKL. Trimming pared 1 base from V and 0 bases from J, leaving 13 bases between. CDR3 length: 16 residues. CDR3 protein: CASSQVSIGSSYEQYF. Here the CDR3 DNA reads TGCGCCAGCAGCCAAGTCTCTATAGGGAGCTCCTACGAGCAGTACTTC.

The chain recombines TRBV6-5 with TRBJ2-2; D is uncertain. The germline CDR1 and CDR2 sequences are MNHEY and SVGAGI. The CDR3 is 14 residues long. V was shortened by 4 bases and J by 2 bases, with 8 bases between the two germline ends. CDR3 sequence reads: CASSFTGNTGELFF. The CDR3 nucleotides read TGTGCCAGCAGTTTCACGGGTAACACCGGGGAGCTGTTTTTT.

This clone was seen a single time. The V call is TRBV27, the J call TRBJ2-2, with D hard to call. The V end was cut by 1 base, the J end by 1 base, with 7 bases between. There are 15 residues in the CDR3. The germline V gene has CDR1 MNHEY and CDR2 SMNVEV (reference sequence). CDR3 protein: CASSLYTVNTGELFF. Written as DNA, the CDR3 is TGTGCCAGCAGTTTATATACAGTGAACACCGGGGAGCTGTTTTTT.